The 11 T cell receptor beta chains reported below all come from one sample, sequenced in a study of cytomegalovirus exposure and HLA in healthy donors. PCR was performed using 60 Vbeta and 13 Jbeta primers. The method was immunoSEQ multiplex PCR; TCRdb's version includes in-frame clones alone and lacks a portion of them. The table includes about 140,000 clones, roughly 83% detected once. Sequences were obtained from PBMCs. These receptors came from a man aged 35 to 55 in good health and CMV-seronegative.

The chain combines TRBV4-2 with TRBJ2-5; a weak D match, TRBD1 (5 bases). V was pared by 2 bases and J by 2 bases, with 12 bases between. CDR1 and CDR2 (germline): LGHNA, YNFKEQ. This CDR3 spans 15 amino acids. The CDR3 DNA reads TGTGCCAGCAGCCAACCCGGACAAATTCAAGAGACCCAGTACTTC. Its translation: CASSQPGQIQETQYF.

The J gene is TRBJ1-1, the V gene TRBV19; D is unclear. The CDR3 covers 11 residues. CDR1 is LNHDA and CDR2 is SQIVND in the germline V gene (reference sequence). Between the trimmed V and J ends, which lost 9 bases and 13 bases, there was a span of 18 bases. The chain's CDR3 is CARGWMAELFF. The CDR3 DNA is TGTGCCAGAGGATGGATGGCGGAGCTTTTCTTT.

The chain recombines TRBV7-9 with TRBJ1-4, with TRBD1 identical over 8 bases. CDR3 length: 14 amino acids. Trimming cost V 6 bases and J 8 bases; bases outside gene matches: 8. In germline, CDR1 is SEHNR, CDR2 FQNEAQ (reference sequence). The CDR3 spells CASSLQTGDEKLFF. The CDR3 nucleotides are TGTGCCAGCAGTCTTCAGACAGGGGACGAAAAACTGTTTTTT. The variable domain in full, with the rest retrieved from reference TRBV7-9 and TRBJ1-4, is DTGVSQNPRHKITKRGQNVTFRCDPISEHNRLYWYRQTLGQGPEFLTYFQNEAQLEKSRLLSDRFSAERPKGSFSTLEIQRTEQGDSAMYLCASSLQTGDEKLFFGSGTQLSVL.

The CDR3, as DNA: TGTGCCAGCACACTAGCGGGGAAAGAGACCCAGTACTTC. Translating gives CASTLAGKETQYF. This chain uses TRBV2 with TRBJ2-5, with 10 bases identical to TRBD2. Germline CDR1 and CDR2: SNHLY and FYNNEI. CDR3 size: 13 residues. The ends lost 7 bases at V and 3 bases at J; junction bases unmatched: 2.

About this clone: Other DNA sequences of this sample code for an identical CDR3. V and J are TRBV5-1 and TRBJ2-1; 9 bases map to TRBD2. This CDR3 comprises 15 residues. CDR1 is SGHRS and CDR2 is YFSETQ in the germline V gene. The V gene end was trimmed by 0 bases and the J gene end by 7 bases; junction bases not matched to a gene: 5. The CDR3 loop reads CASSLGAGGPNEQFF. CDR3 in DNA: TGCGCCAGCAGCTTGGGGGCGGGGGGGCCAAATGAGCAGTTCTTC.

This chain uses TRBV21-1 with TRBJ1-3; TRBD1 is the table's D call, not checked against the DNA. TRBV21-1 is described as a pseudogene. This CDR3 is built from 17 residues. CDR3 in amino acids: CASSKSPHRGSGNTIYF. For the CDR3, the DNA is TGTGCCAGCAGCAAAAGTCCCCATAGGGGCTCTGGAAACACCATATATTTT.

The CDR3 DNA sequence: TGTGCCAGCAGCCAAGTGGCTCCTACAGATACGCAGTATTTT. It encodes CASSQVAPTDTQYF. The chain employs TRBV4-2 and TRBJ2-3; D not certain. In germline, CDR1 is LGHNA, CDR2 YNFKEQ. The CDR3 has 14 residues. The V gene lost 1 base and the J gene lost 3 bases, with 8 bases spanning the gap.

V usage is TRBV15 and J usage is TRBJ1-1; D may be TRBD1 (5 bases). Germline V gene sequence: CDR1 LNHNV, CDR2 YYDKDF (reference sequence). The CDR3 loop spans 14 amino acids. Trimming cost V 4 bases and J 0 bases, with 9 bases left between them. The CDR3 spells CATSKGFVNTEAFF. The DNA for the CDR3 is TGTGCCACCAGCAAGGGGTTCGTGAACACTGAAGCTTTCTTT.

This clone appeared a few times. The rearrangement joins TRBV19 to TRBJ2-7, with 9 bases fitting TRBD1. V shed 5 bases and J 2 bases; nucleotides not matched to a gene: 4. The germline V gene encodes CDR1 LNHDA and CDR2 SQIVND (reference sequence). This CDR3 is 14 amino acids long. CDR3 sequence (DNA): TGTGCCAGTAGTTCGGGACAGGGACCCTACGAGCAGTACTTC. Translation gives CASSSGQGPYEQYF.

A few counts support this clone. V is TRBV10-3 and J is TRBJ2-3; 11 positions match TRBD2. CDR3 size: 18 residues. Looked up from germline, CDR1 is ENHRY and CDR2 is SYGVKD. The ends lost 0 bases at V and 2 bases at J; junction bases unmatched: 7. Here the CDR3 DNA reads TGTGCCATCAGTGAGTCCCGACTAGCGGGGCAGACCACAGATACGCAGTATTTT. Translation: CAISESRLAGQTTDTQYF.

The J gene is TRBJ2-1, the V gene TRBV7-8, with 9 bases fitting TRBD1. The CDR3 has 16 amino acids. Losses at the gene ends were 3 bases for V and 1 base for J; bases not matched to a gene: 4. Germline V gene data show CDR1 as SGHVS and CDR2 as FQNEAQ. CDR3 loop: CASSFPDRGSYNEQFF. In DNA form, the CDR3 reads TGTGCCAGCAGCTTCCCGGACAGGGGTTCCTACAATGAGCAGTTCTTC.